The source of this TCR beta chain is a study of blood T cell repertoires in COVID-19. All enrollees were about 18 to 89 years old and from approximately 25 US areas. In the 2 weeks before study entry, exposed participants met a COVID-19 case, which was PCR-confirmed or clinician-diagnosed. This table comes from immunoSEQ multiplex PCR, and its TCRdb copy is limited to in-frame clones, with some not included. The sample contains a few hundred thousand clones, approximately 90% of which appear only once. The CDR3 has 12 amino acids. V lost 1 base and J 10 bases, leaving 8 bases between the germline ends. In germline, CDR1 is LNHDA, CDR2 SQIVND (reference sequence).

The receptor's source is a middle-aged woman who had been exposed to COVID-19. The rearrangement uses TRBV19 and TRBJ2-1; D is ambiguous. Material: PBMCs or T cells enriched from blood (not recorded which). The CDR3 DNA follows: TGTGCCAGTAGTATAGTCCCTCCCGAGCAGTTCTTC. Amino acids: CASSIVPPEQFF.